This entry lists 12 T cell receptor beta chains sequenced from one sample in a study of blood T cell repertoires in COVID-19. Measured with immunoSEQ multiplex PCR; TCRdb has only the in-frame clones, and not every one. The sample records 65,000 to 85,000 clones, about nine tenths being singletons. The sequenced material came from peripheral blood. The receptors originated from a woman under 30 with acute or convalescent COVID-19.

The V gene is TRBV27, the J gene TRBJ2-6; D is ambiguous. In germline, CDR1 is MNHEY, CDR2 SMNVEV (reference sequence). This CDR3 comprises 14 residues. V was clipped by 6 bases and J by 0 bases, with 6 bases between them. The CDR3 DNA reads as TGTGCCAGCAGGGAGAGCTCTGGGGCCAACGTCCTGACTTTC. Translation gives CASRESSGANVLTF.

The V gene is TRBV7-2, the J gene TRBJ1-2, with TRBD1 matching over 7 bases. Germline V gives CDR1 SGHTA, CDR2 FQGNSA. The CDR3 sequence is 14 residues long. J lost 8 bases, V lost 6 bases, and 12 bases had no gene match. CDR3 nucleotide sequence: TGTGCCAGCAGTTCTCCGGGGGACAGAAAGGGCTACACCTTC. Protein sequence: CASSSPGDRKGYTF.

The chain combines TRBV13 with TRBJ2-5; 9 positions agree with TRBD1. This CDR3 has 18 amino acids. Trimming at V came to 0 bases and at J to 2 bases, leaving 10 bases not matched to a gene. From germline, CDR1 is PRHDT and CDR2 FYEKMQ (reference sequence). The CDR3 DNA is TGTGCCAGCAGCTTAGGCCTCTCGGACAGGGGAGTACAAGAGACCCAGTACTTC. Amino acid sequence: CASSLGLSDRGVQETQYF.

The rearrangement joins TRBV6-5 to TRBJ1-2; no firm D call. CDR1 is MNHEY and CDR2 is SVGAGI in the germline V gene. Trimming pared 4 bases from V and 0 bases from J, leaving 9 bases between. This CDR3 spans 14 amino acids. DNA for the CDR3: TGTGCCAGCAGTTCCGGGATACCTAACTATGGCTACACCTTC. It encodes CASSSGIPNYGYTF.

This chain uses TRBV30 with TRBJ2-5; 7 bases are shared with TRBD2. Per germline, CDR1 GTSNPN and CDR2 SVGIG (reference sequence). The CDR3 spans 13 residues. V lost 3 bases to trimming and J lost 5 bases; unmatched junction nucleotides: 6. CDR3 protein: CAWSSGAQETQYF. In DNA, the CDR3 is TGTGCCTGGAGCAGCGGGGCACAGGAGACCCAGTACTTC.

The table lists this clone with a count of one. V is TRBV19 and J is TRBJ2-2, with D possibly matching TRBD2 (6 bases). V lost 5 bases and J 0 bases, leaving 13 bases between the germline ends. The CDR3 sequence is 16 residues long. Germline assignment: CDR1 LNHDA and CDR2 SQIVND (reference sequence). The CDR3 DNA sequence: TGTGCCAGTAGTTTCCCGGGGGTCGCGAACACCGGGGAGCTGTTTTTT. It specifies CASSFPGVANTGELFF.

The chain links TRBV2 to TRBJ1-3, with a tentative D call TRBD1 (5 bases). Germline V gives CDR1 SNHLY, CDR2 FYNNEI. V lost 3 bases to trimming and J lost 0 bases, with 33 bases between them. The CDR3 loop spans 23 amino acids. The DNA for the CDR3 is TGTGCCAGCAGTGATAGGGGCAGGGATATACAGAAAAGAAAAACACACTCTGGAAACACCATATATTTT. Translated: CASSDRGRDIQKRKTHSGNTIYF.

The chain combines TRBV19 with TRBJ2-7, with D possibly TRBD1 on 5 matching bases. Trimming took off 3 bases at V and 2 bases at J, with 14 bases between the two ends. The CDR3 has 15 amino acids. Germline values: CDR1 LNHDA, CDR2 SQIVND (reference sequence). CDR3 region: CASSMGLSGTYEQYF. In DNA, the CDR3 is TGTGCCAGTAGTATGGGTTTATCAGGGACCTACGAGCAGTACTTC. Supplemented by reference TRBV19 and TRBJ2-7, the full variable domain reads DGGITQSPKYLFRKEGQNVTLSCEQNLNHDAMYWYRQDPGQGLRLIYYSQIVNDFQKGDIAEGYSVSREKKESFPLTVTSAQKNPTAFYLCASSMGLSGTYEQYFGPGTRLTVT.

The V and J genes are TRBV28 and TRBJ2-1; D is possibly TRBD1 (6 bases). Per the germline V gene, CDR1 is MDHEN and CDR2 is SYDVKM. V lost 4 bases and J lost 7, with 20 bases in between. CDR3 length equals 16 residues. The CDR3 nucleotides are TGTGCCAGCAGTTCTAACAGGGAATTGGGCGGGAATGAGCAGTTCTTC. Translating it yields CASSSNRELGGNEQFF.

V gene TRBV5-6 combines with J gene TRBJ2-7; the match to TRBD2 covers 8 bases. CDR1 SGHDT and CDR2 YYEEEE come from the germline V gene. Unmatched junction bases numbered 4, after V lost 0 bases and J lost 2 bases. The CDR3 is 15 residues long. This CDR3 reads CASSLDPGGPYEQYF. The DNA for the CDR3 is TGTGCCAGCAGCTTGGATCCGGGAGGGCCCTACGAGCAGTACTTC.

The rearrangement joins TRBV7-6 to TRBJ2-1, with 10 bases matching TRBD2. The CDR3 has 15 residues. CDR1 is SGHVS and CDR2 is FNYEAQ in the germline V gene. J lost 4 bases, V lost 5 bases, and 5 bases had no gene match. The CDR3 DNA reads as TGTGCCAGCAGCATTGGACTAGCGGTGTACAATGAGCAGTTCTTC. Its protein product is CASSIGLAVYNEQFF. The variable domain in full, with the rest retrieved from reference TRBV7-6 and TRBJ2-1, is GAGVSQSPRYKVTKRGQDVALRCDPISGHVSLYWYRQALGQGPEFLTYFNYEAQQDKSGLPNDRFSAERPEGSISTLTIQRTEQRDSAMYRCASSIGLAVYNEQFFGPGTRLTVL.

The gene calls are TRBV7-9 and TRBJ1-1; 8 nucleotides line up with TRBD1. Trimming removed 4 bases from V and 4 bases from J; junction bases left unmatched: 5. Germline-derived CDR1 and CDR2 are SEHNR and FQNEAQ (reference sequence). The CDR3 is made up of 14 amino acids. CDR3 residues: CASSSLTGGTEAFF. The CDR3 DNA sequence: TGTGCCAGCAGCTCACTTACAGGGGGCACTGAAGCTTTCTTT.